Following are 29 T cell receptor beta chains from one sample sequenced in a study of blood T cell repertoires in COVID-19. Clones were sequenced by immunoSEQ multiplex PCR, and TCRdb holds only the in-frame ones, with some missing. The sample has roughly 110,000 clones, 80% to 90% seen once; the top ten hold more than 9%. Sequences were obtained from peripheral blood. The receptors were sampled from a human donor in a cohort sampled during active COVID-19.

V is TRBV6-6 and J is TRBJ1-2, with no clear D. Trimming removed 8 bases from V and 8 bases from J, with 9 bases in between. The CDR3 consists of 10 residues. The germline CDR1 and CDR2 sequences are MNHNY and SVGAGI (reference sequence). For the CDR3, the DNA is TGTGCCAGCGGACGGGAGGGCTACACCTTC. Protein: CASGREGYTF.

The V call is TRBV11-2, the J call TRBJ2-1; D possibly corresponds to TRBD1 (5 bases). Germline V CDR1 and CDR2: SGHAT, FQNNGV. V was trimmed by 5 bases and J by 3 bases, leaving 8 bases between them. This CDR3 comprises 13 residues. CDR3 in amino acids: CASSPGIYNEQFF. CDR3 nucleotides: TGTGCCAGCAGCCCAGGGATCTACAATGAGCAGTTCTTC.

The chain recombines TRBV27 with TRBJ2-7; 9 nucleotides line up with TRBD1. Germline V gene lookup returns CDR1 MNHEY and CDR2 SMNVEV (reference sequence). This CDR3 has 16 residues. The V and J ends lost 5 bases and 4 bases, in that order; junction bases with no gene match: 12. In DNA, the CDR3 is TGTGCCAGCAGTCAATTCCGGGACAGGGTCAAATACGAGCAGTACTTC. Translating gives CASSQFRDRVKYEQYF.

The V gene is TRBV7-9, the J gene TRBJ1-4, with TRBD1 matching 10 bases. V lost 2 bases to trimming and J lost 6 bases; unmatched junction nucleotides: 6. From germline, CDR1 is SEHNR and CDR2 FQNEAQ (reference sequence). The CDR3 length is 16 residues. CDR3 region: CASSLWLGTGDEKLFF. The CDR3 nucleotides are TGTGCCAGCAGCTTATGGTTAGGGACAGGGGATGAAAAACTGTTTTTT.

The chain links TRBV6-4 to TRBJ2-7; TRBD2 matches at 10 bases. V lost 4 bases to trimming and J lost 2 bases; unmatched junction nucleotides: 2. Germline assignment: CDR1 MRHNA and CDR2 SNTAGT. The CDR3 contains 14 residues. This CDR3 reads CASSVAGGPYEQYF. Written as DNA, the CDR3 is TGTGCCAGCAGTGTAGCGGGGGGACCCTACGAGCAGTACTTC.

The chain uses TRBV24-1 and TRBJ1-2; weak D call: TRBD1 (6 bases). The CDR3 extends over 15 amino acids. CDR1 is KGHDR and CDR2 is SFDVKD in the germline V gene. Trimming left V 4 bases short and J 4 bases short, with 15 bases between. CDR3 sequence: CATSDTTGRSYGYTF. The CDR3 coding sequence is TGTGCCACCAGTGACACGACAGGACGTAGCTATGGCTACACCTTC.

V gene TRBV9 combines with J gene TRBJ2-7; D uncertain. V was cut by 0 bases and J by 0 bases, with 7 bases left in between. Germline V gives CDR1 SGDLS, CDR2 YYNGEE. The CDR3 runs to 14 residues. CDR3 DNA: TGTGCCAGCAGCGTAGCTCCGAGCTCCTACGAGCAGTACTTC. This translates into CASSVAPSSYEQYF.

This rearrangement joins TRBV14 to TRBJ1-2; 7 bases align to TRBD1. The CDR3 is 13 residues long. Trimming took 4 bases from V and 4 from J; bases not matched to a gene: 3. Germline V gives CDR1 SGHDN, CDR2 FVKESK. The CDR3: CASSPDRAYGYTF. The CDR3 coding sequence is TGTGCCAGCAGCCCAGACAGGGCCTATGGCTACACCTTC. The full variable domain, with the rest looked up from reference TRBV14 and TRBJ1-2, is EAGVTQFPSHSVIEKGQTVTLRCDPISGHDNLYWYRRVMGKEIKFLLHFVKESKQDESGMPNNRFLAERTGGTYSTLKVQPAELEDSGVYFCASSPDRAYGYTFGSGTRLTVV.

The genes are TRBV30 and TRBJ2-7; TRBD2 matches at 15 bases. V was clipped by 0 bases and J by 4 bases; unmatched bases: 10. The CDR3 is 18 residues long. Germline V gene sequence: CDR1 GTSNPN, CDR2 SVGIG (reference sequence). The CDR3 coding sequence is TGTGCCTGGAGTGTAGTGGGACTAGCGGGAGGCCTTAGGTACGAGCAGTACTTC. Translation: CAWSVVGLAGGLRYEQYF.

The chain is built from TRBV9 and TRBJ1-3; D might be TRBD1 (5 bases). The CDR3 consists of 14 residues. CDR1 is SGDLS and CDR2 is YYNGEE in the germline V gene. Trimming removed 0 bases at V and 4 bases at J, with 8 bases between. CDR3 in DNA: TGTGCCAGCAGCGTAGCGGCAGGGGGAAACACCATATATTTT. It codes for CASSVAAGGNTIYF.

V is TRBV11-2 and J is TRBJ2-1; tentative D call: TRBD2 (5 bases). V was clipped by 2 bases and J by 6 bases, with 20 bases between them. The CDR3 consists of 17 residues. The germline CDR1 and CDR2 sequences are SGHAT and FQNNGV. The CDR3 protein is CASSLFLATYPPNEQFF. Written as DNA, the CDR3 is TGTGCCAGCAGCTTATTTTTAGCGACATACCCACCCAATGAGCAGTTCTTC.

This clone has a count of ten or more. This chain uses TRBV19 with TRBJ2-4; D not resolved. The CDR3 consists of 16 residues. Trimming removed 1 base at V and 0 bases at J, with 10 bases between. Germline CDR1 LNHDA, CDR2 SQIVND (reference sequence). The CDR3 reads CASSIGFGEAKNIQYF. The CDR3 bases are TGTGCCAGTAGTATAGGATTCGGAGAAGCCAAAAACATTCAGTACTTC. The full variable domain, rest sourced from reference TRBV19 and TRBJ2-4, is DGGITQSPKYLFRKEGQNVTLSCEQNLNHDAMYWYRQDPGQGLRLIYYSQIVNDFQKGDIAEGYSVSREKKESFPLTVTSAQKNPTAFYLCASSIGFGEAKNIQYFGAGTRLSVL.

V usage is TRBV7-6 and J usage is TRBJ2-1, with unresolved D. The CDR3 is made up of 15 amino acids. With 1 base removed from V and 0 bases from J, the gap between germline ends came to 7 bases. In germline, CDR1 is SGHVS, CDR2 FNYEAQ. The CDR3 is CASSLVSSSYNEQFF. Here the CDR3 DNA reads TGTGCCAGCAGCTTAGTGTCCAGCTCCTACAATGAGCAGTTCTTC.

The gene calls are TRBV4-1 and TRBJ1-2; D might be TRBD1 (5 bases). CDR1 and CDR2 from the germline V gene are MGHRA and YSYEKL. Trimming shortened V by 4 bases and J by 3 bases, and 12 bases separated the two germline ends. There are 14 residues in the CDR3. The CDR3 nucleotides read TGCGCCAGCAGCCCGCGCAGGGTCGACTATGGCTACACCTTC. Translated: CASSPRRVDYGYTF.

V usage is TRBV5-1 and J usage is TRBJ1-1; 8 nucleotides line up with TRBD1. The ends lost 2 bases at V and 1 base at J; junction bases unmatched: 13. The CDR3 has 18 residues. Germline V lookup: CDR1 SGHRS, CDR2 YFSETQ. CDR3 sequence reads: CASSLGQGGGVGNTEAFF. The DNA of the CDR3 is TGCGCCAGCAGCTTAGGACAGGGTGGGGGAGTAGGGAACACTGAAGCTTTCTTT.

The chain is built from TRBV4-3 and TRBJ2-1; 8 bases match TRBD2. The germline V gene encodes CDR1 LGHNA and CDR2 YSLEER. This CDR3 contains 17 residues. The V segment lost 1 base and the J segment 7 bases; nucleotides outside the gene matches: 12. The CDR3 spells CASSQVVREGLKNEQFF. CDR3 coding DNA: TGCGCCAGCAGCCAAGTGGTCCGGGAGGGCCTTAAGAATGAGCAGTTCTTC.

The rearrangement joins TRBV3-1 (or the pseudogene TRBV3-2) to TRBJ2-2; TRBD1 aligns across 7 bases. The length of the CDR3 is 17 residues. Germline CDR1 is LGHDT and CDR2 is YNNKEL (reference sequence). The trim removed 1 base at V and 7 bases at J, leaving 12 bases unmatched. The CDR3 loop reads CASSQALLTGFFGELFF. CDR3 nucleotide sequence: TGTGCCAGCAGCCAAGCTCTTCTGACAGGGTTTTTCGGGGAGCTGTTTTTT.

CDR3 nucleotides: TGTGCCAGCAGTGACAGGGGGCGCGGGGATTCACCCCTCCACTTT. Its protein product is CASSDRGRGDSPLHF. The rearrangement uses TRBV6-4 and TRBJ1-6, with 7 bases that match TRBD1. The CDR3 is 15 residues long. V shed 2 bases, J shed 8 bases, and the junction held 6 bases outside the gene matches. Germline V CDR1 and CDR2: MRHNA, SNTAGT.

The chain combines TRBV11-3 with TRBJ1-5, with D hard to call. Trimming left V 5 bases short and J 0 bases short, with 5 bases between. The CDR3 runs 13 residues. In germline, CDR1 is SGHNT, CDR2 YENEEA. The CDR3 DNA follows: TGTGCCAGCAGCCGAGATAGCAATCAGCCCCAGCATTTT. Translation: CASSRDSNQPQHF.

This chain connects TRBV11-2 to TRBJ2-7, with a possible D match to TRBD2 (5 bases). The germline CDR1 and CDR2 sequences are SGHAT and FQNNGV. This CDR3 spans 16 amino acids. V lost 0 bases to trimming and J lost 5 bases, with 17 bases between them. The CDR3 region has the DNA TGTGCCAGCAGCTTAGATCGGGTGGTCTTCGGGAACGAGCAGTACTTC. Its translation is CASSLDRVVFGNEQYF. The whole variable domain, remainder taken from reference TRBV11-2 and TRBJ2-7, is EAGVAQSPRYKIIEKRQSVAFWCNPISGHATLYWYQQILGQGPKLLIQFQNNGVVDDSQLPKDRFSAERLKGVDSTLKIQPAKLEDSAVYLCASSLDRVVFGNEQYFGPGTRLTVT.

This chain connects TRBV28 to TRBJ1-2; weak D call: TRBD1 (6 bases). This CDR3 region has 15 residues. Germline loops: CDR1 MDHEN, CDR2 SYDVKM. V was cut by 5 bases and J by 3 bases, with 16 bases left in between. The CDR3 nucleotides are TGTGCCAGCAGTAACGTCAACAGGGATCACTATGGCTACACCTTC. It specifies CASSNVNRDHYGYTF.

This clone has only a few counts. The V and J genes are TRBV28 and TRBJ2-4; D is possibly TRBD1 (6 bases). V was shortened by 7 bases and J by 3 bases, with 19 bases between the two germline ends. This CDR3 is 16 amino acids long. Germline assignment: CDR1 MDHEN and CDR2 SYDVKM. The CDR3 reads CASTNSRGEGKNIQYF. CDR3 sequence (DNA): TGTGCCAGCACCAACAGCAGGGGCGAGGGCAAAAACATTCAGTACTTC.

The V gene is TRBV6-6, the J gene TRBJ1-3, with TRBD1 matching 8 bases. This CDR3 has 13 residues. Germline V gene sequence: CDR1 MNHNY, CDR2 SVGAGI (reference sequence). J gave up 8 bases and V 5 bases, and 5 bases lay outside the gene matches. The DNA for the CDR3 is TGTGCCAGCAGTCCGCCGACAGGGGACACCATATATTTT. Translating it yields CASSPPTGDTIYF.

The genes are TRBV5-1 and TRBJ2-7; D gene ambiguous. The CDR3 has 14 residues. Germline lookup yields CDR1 SGHRS and CDR2 YFSETQ. Trimming left V 5 bases short and J 7 bases short, with 19 bases between. The CDR3 is CASRGLNTVQEQYF. The DNA of the CDR3 is TGCGCCAGCAGGGGCCTAAACACGGTTCAAGAGCAGTACTTC.

The chain recombines TRBV6-2 or TRBV6-3 with TRBJ1-1, with D perhaps TRBD1 (5 bases). The CDR3 loop spans 15 amino acids. The germline gives CDR1 MNHEY, CDR2 SVGEGT. The ends were cut back, 0 bases at V and 4 bases at J, with 12 bases in the middle. The CDR3 nucleotides are TGTGCCAGCAGTTACTCCCAGGGCCCCGGCACTGAAGCTTTCTTT. This translates into CASSYSQGPGTEAFF.

In nucleotides, the CDR3 is TGCGCCAGCAGCTTAGAACGGGGGCAGGGACTAGCGGGCGACAACAATACGCAGTATTTT. This translates into CASSLERGQGLAGDNNTQYF. The chain combines TRBV5-1 with TRBJ2-3; 12 positions match TRBD2. Germline V gene lookup returns CDR1 SGHRS and CDR2 YFSETQ. The CDR3 has 20 residues. J lost 7 bases, V lost 2 bases, and 20 bases had no gene match. Variable domain in full (rest from reference TRBV5-1 and TRBJ2-3): KAGVTQTPRYLIKTRGQQVTLSCSPISGHRSVSWYQQTPGQGLQFLFEYFSETQRNKGNFPGRFSGRQFSNSRSEMNVSTLELGDSALYLCASSLERGQGLAGDNNTQYFGPGTRLTVL.

In DNA form, the CDR3 reads TGTGCCACCAGCAGAGAGCGGGTGAGCTCAAATTCACCCCTCCACTTT. Encoded protein: CATSRERVSSNSPLHF. The rearrangement joins TRBV15 to TRBJ1-6; D unclear. V was trimmed by 0 bases and J by 7 bases, leaving 13 bases between them. Germline V gene sequence: CDR1 LNHNV, CDR2 YYDKDF (reference sequence). The CDR3 runs 16 residues.

Only a few counts were recorded for this clone. This chain connects TRBV6-6 to TRBJ1-5, with D unclear. The CDR3 sequence is 15 residues long. V lost 2 bases to trimming and J lost 5 bases, with 13 bases between them. The germline gives CDR1 MNHNY, CDR2 SVGAGI (reference sequence). The CDR3 bases are TGTGCCAGCAGTTACATTCCGAAAGTAGATCAGCCCCAGCATTTT. Translating it yields CASSYIPKVDQPQHF.

The J gene is TRBJ2-3, the V gene TRBV27, with D possibly matching TRBD1 (5 bases). Deletions cut 5 bases from V and 1 base from J, with 10 bases between. Germline assignment: CDR1 MNHEY and CDR2 SMNVEV (reference sequence). There are 14 residues in the CDR3. CDR3 region: CASSPLGGTDTQYF. The DNA for the CDR3 is TGTGCCAGCAGTCCCCTAGGGGGCACAGATACGCAGTATTTT.